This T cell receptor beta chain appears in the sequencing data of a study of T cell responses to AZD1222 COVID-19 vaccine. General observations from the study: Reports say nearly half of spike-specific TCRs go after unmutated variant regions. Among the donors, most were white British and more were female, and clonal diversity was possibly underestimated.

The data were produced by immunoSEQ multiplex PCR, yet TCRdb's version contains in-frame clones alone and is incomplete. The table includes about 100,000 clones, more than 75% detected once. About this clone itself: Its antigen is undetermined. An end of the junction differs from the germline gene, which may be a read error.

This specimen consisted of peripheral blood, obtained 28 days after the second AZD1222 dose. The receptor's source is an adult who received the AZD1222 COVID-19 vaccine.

The CDR3 here is CASSQFRGSNRNF. The CDR3 DNA reads TGTGCCAGCAGCCAATTCAGGGGAAGTAACCGGAACTTC. V gene TRBV3-1 (or the pseudogene TRBV3-2) combines with J gene TRBJ2-7; tentatively, D is TRBD1 (6 bases). This CDR3 comprises 13 residues. Germline values: CDR1 LGHDT, CDR2 YNNKEL (reference sequence).